This T cell receptor (beta chain) was recovered during a study of T cells in Graves' hyperthyroidism and ophthalmopathy. Study results and caveats: A model of 13 V-J features distinguished ophthalmopathy from stable hyperthyroidism.

Graves' hyperthyroidism qualified as stable when ophthalmopathy did not progress within 18 months. Diagnoses were made from clinical symptoms, serum measures (thyroxine and TRAb), thyroid ultrasound and orbital computed tomography. The PBMCs had their origin in 10 ml of fresh peripheral blood. TCR beta CDR3 regions were amplified from RNA transcripts. The HTBI primer set drove a first-round RT-PCR of the TCR CDR3. Each CDR3 protein is one row after TCRdb ran MiXCR on the multiplex PCR reads. The sample has about 840,000 distinct CDR3 sequences, more than 30% seen once. For this clonotype: Its antigen remains unknown. A read error may explain this, as a much larger clone is one base away.

Per the germline V gene, CDR1 is LNHDA and CDR2 is SQIVND (reference sequence). CDR3 size: 14 residues. Trimming cost V 4 bases and J 7 bases, with 14 bases left between them. The source of this sequence is a man younger than 30 with Graves' hyperthyroidism. The genes are TRBV19 and TRBJ1-5; no reliable D call. The sample consisted of blood. The CDR3 reads CASSKGRSGQPQHF. CDR3 in DNA: TGTGCCAGTAGTAAGGGCAGGAGTGGCCAGCCCCAGCATTTT.